This paragraph covers one T cell receptor (beta chain) sequence. This clonotype was counted many times. This clone's antigen is unknown. Qualities for individual bases were not recorded, and no much larger clone is one base off. The source of the sample is a study of T-cell reconstitution after alpha-beta-depleted transplantation in children (dated by TCRdb to the mid-2010s). About the full investigation: T-cell immune reconstitution after TCRalphabeta/CD19-depleted allogeneic hematopoietic cell transplantation in children was quantitatively tracked in the study by means of TCR repertoire profiling.

Libraries were built with PCR. Sequencing relied on an Illumina HiSeq 2500. To normalize quantification of the TCRbeta repertoire, the TCR libraries were built with molecular barcoding that relied on unique molecular identifiers. The public reads were reprocessed in TCRdb via fastp at Q25 and MiXCR, keeping in-frame beta chains. Rows are unified per CDR3 protein, each entry keeping the most common DNA and genes. The sample records hundreds of thousands of distinct CDR3 sequences, about 12% of which are singletons. The ten biggest clones cover 2.6% of the sample. The CDR3 spans 13 residues, from the cysteine through the phenylalanine. Here the CDR3 DNA is all that survives: 39 bases in frame from base 1. V and J lose 2 bases and 5 bases, and a span of 9 bases separates them. From the germline V gene, CDR1 is MGHRA and CDR2 is YSYEKL.

The rearranged chain carries TRBV4-1 and TRBJ2-5, with an unclear D gene assignment. The material sequenced was PBMCs from the stem cell graft donor, taken from the stem cell graft. The origin of this receptor is a human donor who donated a stem cell graft to a child with acute lymphoblastic leukemia. The nucleotides are TGCGCCAGCAGCCAACCCAACCGGGAGACCCAGTACTTC. Its translation is CASSQPNRETQYF.